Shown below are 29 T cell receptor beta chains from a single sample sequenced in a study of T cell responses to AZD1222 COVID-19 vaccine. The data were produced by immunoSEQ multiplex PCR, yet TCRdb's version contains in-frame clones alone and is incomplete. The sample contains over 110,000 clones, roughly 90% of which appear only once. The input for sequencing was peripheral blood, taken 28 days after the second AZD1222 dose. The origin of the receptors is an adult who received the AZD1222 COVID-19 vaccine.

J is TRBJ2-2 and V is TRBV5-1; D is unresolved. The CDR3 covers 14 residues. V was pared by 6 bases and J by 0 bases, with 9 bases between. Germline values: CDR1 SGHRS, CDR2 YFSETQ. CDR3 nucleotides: TGCGCCAGCAAGCAAAGTCCGAACACCGGGGAGCTGTTTTTT. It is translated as CASKQSPNTGELFF.

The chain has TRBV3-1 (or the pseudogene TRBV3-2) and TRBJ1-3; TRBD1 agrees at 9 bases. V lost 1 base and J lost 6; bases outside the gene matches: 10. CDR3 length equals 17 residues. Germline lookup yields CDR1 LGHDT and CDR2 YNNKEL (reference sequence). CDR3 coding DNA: TGTGCCAGCAGCCAAGCGAGTCCGGGACAGGGTTTAAACACCATATATTTT. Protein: CASSQASPGQGLNTIYF.

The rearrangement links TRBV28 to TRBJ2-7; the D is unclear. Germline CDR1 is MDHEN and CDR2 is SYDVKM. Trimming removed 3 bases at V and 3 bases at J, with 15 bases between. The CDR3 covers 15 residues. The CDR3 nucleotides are TGTGCCAGCAGTTTCATCCGGAAACCGGACTACGAGCAGTACTTC. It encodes CASSFIRKPDYEQYF. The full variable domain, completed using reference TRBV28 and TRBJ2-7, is DVKVTQSSRYLVKRTGEKVFLECVQDMDHENMFWYRQDPGLGLRLIYFSYDVKMKEKGDIPEGYSVSREKKERFSLILESASTNQTSMYLCASSFIRKPDYEQYFGPGTRLTVT.

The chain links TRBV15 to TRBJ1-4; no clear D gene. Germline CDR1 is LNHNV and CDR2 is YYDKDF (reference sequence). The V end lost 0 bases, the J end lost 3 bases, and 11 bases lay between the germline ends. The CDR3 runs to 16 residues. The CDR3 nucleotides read TGTGCCACCAGCAGAGATAACGGGGTACCTAATGAAAAACTGTTTTTT. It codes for CATSRDNGVPNEKLFF. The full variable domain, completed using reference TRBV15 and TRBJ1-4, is DAMVIQNPRYQVTQFGKPVTLSCSQTLNHNVMYWYQQKSSQAPKLLFHYYDKDFNNEADTPDNFQSRRPNTSFCFLDIRSPGLGDTAMYLCATSRDNGVPNEKLFFGSGTQLSVL.

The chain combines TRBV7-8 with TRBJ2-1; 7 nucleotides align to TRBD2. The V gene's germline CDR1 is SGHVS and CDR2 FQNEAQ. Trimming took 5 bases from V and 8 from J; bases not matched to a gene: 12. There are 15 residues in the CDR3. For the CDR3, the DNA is TGTGCCAGCAGCCCGACTAGCAGGCGGTCCGATGAGCAGTTCTTC. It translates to CASSPTSRRSDEQFF.

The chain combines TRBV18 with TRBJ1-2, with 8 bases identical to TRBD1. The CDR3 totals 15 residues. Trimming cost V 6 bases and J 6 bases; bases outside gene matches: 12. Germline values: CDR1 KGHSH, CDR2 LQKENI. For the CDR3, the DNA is TGTGCCAGCTCCTCGTCCCGGACAGGGCCCCATGGCTACACCTTC. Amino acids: CASSSSRTGPHGYTF.

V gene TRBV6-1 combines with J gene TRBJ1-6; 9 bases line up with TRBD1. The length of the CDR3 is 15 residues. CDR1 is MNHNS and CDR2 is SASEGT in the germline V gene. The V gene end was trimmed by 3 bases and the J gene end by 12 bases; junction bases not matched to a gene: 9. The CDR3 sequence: CASSERDREEKPLHF. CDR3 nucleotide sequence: TGTGCCAGCAGTGAGAGGGACAGGGAGGAAAAACCCCTCCACTTT.

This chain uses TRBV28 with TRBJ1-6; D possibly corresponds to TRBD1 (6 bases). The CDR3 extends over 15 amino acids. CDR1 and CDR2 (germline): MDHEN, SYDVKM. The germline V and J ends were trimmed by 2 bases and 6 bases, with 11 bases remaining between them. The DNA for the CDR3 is TGTGCCAGCAGTTTAACAGGGAGAGCTAATTCACCCCTCCACTTT. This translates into CASSLTGRANSPLHF.

CDR3 region: CAWSGFGTEKSGRLTYEQYF. CDR3 DNA: TGTGCCTGGAGTGGATTTGGAACAGAGAAAAGCGGGAGGTTGACCTACGAGCAGTACTTC. The J gene is TRBJ2-7, the V gene TRBV30, with 9 positions matching TRBD2. Germline assignment: CDR1 GTSNPN and CDR2 SVGIG (reference sequence). The V gene end was trimmed by 1 base and the J gene end by 2 bases; junction bases not matched to a gene: 21. The CDR3 totals 20 residues.

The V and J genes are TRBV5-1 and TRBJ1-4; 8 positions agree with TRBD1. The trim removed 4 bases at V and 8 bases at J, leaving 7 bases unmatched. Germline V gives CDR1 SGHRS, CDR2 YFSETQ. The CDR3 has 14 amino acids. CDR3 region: CASSPGTGWEKLFF. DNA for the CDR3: TGCGCCAGCAGCCCCGGGACAGGTTGGGAAAAACTGTTTTTT. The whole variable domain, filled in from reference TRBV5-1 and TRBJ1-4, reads KAGVTQTPRYLIKTRGQQVTLSCSPISGHRSVSWYQQTPGQGLQFLFEYFSETQRNKGNFPGRFSGRQFSNSRSEMNVSTLELGDSALYLCASSPGTGWEKLFFGSGTQLSVL.

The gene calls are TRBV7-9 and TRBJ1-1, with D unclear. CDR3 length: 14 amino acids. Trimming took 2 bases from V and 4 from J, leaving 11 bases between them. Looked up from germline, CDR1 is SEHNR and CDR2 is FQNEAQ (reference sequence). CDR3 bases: TGTGCCAGCAGCTTAATGGGCTGGGGCACTGAAGCTTTCTTT. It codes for CASSLMGWGTEAFF.

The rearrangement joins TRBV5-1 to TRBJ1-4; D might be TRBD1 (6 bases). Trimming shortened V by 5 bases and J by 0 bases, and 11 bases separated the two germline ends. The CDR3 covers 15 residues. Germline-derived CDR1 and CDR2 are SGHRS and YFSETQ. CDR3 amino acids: CASRSDSATNEKLFF. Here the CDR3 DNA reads TGCGCCAGCAGATCGGACAGTGCAACTAATGAAAAACTGTTTTTT.

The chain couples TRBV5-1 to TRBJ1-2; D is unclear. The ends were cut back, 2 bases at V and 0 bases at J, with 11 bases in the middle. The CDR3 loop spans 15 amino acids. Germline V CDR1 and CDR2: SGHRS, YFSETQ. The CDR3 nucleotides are TGCGCCAGCAGCTTCCGGGATGCACCTAACTATGGCTACACCTTC. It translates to CASSFRDAPNYGYTF.

This chain's CDR3 is CASSWAGQDNQPQHF. CDR3 DNA sequence: TGCGCCAGCAGCTGGGCGGGACAGGACAATCAGCCCCAGCATTTT. The chain recombines TRBV5-1 with TRBJ1-5; the match to TRBD1 covers 8 bases. Germline assignment: CDR1 SGHRS and CDR2 YFSETQ. This CDR3 comprises 15 residues. J lost 3 bases, V lost 3 bases, and 5 bases had no gene match. Full variable domain (outside the CDR3, taken from reference TRBV5-1 and TRBJ1-5): KAGVTQTPRYLIKTRGQQVTLSCSPISGHRSVSWYQQTPGQGLQFLFEYFSETQRNKGNFPGRFSGRQFSNSRSEMNVSTLELGDSALYLCASSWAGQDNQPQHFGDGTRLSIL.

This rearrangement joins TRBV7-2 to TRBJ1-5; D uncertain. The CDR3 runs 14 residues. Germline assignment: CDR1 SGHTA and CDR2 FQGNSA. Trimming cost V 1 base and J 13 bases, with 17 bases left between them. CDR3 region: CASSLGGYTQKQHF. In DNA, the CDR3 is TGTGCCAGCAGCTTAGGAGGGTATACGCAGAAACAGCATTTT. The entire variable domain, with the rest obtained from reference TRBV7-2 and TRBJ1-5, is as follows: GAGVSQSPSNKVTEKGKDVELRCDPISGHTALYWYRQSLGQGLEFLIYFQGNSAPDKSGLPSDRFSAERTGGSVSTLTIQRTQQEDSAVYLCASSLGGYTQKQHFGDGTRLSIL.

CDR3 in amino acids: CASSSQGSGYTF. The CDR3 bases are TGTGCCAGCAGTTCTCAGGGGTCTGGCTACACCTTC. The chain combines TRBV12-3 or TRBV12-4 with TRBJ1-2, with a weak D call TRBD1 (6 bases). Trimming shortened V by 4 bases and J by 7 bases, and 10 bases separated the two germline ends. The length of the CDR3 is 12 residues.

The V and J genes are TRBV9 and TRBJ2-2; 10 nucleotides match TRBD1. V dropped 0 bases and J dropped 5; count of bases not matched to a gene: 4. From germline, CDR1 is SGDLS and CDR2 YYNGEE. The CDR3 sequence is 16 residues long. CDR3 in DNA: TGTGCCAGCAGCGTAGGACAGGGGGCATCGACCGGGGAGCTGTTTTTT. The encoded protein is CASSVGQGASTGELFF.

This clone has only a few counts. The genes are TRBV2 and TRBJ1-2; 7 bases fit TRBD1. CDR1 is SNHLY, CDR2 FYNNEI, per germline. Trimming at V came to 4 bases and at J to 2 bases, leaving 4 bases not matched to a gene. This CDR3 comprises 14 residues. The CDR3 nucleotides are TGTGCCAGCAGTGGATGGGACAGCAACTATGGCTACACCTTC. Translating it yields CASSGWDSNYGYTF. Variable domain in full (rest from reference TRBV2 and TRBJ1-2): EPEVTQTPSHQVTQMGQEVILRCVPISNHLYFYWYRQILGQKVEFLVSFYNNEISEKSEIFDDQFSVERPDGSNFTLKIRSTKLEDSAMYFCASSGWDSNYGYTFGSGTRLTVV.

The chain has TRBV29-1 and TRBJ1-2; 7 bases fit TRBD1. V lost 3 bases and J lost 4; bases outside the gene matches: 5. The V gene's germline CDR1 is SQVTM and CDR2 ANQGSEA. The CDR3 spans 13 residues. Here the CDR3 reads CSVDHGTVYGYTF. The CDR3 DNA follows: TGCAGCGTTGACCACGGGACAGTCTATGGCTACACCTTC.

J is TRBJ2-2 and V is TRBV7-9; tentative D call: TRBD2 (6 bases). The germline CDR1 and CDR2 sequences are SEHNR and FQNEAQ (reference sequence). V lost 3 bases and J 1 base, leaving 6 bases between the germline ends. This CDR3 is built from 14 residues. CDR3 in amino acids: CASSFGRNTGELFF. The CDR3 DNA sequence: TGTGCCAGCAGCTTCGGGAGGAACACCGGGGAGCTGTTTTTT.

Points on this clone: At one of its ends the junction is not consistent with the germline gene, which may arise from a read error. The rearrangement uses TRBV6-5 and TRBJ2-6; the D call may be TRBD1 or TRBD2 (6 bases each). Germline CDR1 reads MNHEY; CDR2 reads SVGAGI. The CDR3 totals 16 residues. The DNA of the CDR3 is TGTGCCACCAGTTATGGGGGGCGGGGTGGGGCCAACGTCCTGACTTTC. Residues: CATSYGGRGGANVLTF.

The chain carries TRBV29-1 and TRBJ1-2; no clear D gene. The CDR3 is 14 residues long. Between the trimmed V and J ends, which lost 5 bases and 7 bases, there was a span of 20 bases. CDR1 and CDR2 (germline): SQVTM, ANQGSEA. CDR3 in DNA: TGCAGCGTTCTAGGTAATATCATGGGGAGTGGCTACACCTTC. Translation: CSVLGNIMGSGYTF.

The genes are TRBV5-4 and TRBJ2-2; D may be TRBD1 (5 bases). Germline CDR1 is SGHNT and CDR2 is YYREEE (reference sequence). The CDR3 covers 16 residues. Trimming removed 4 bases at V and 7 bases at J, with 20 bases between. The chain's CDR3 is CASSKTQEPLVGELFF. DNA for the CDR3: TGTGCCAGCAGCAAAACACAGGAACCTTTAGTCGGGGAGCTGTTTTTT.

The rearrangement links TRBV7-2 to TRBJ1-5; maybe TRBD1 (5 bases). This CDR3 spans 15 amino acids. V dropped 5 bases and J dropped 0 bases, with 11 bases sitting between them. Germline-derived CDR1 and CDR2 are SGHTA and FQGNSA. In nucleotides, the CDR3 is TGTGCCAGCAGCCCACAGGTATATAGCAATCAGCCCCAGCATTTT. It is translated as CASSPQVYSNQPQHF.

For the CDR3, the DNA is TGTGCCAGCAGTTCCACAGGGCGAACTGGAAACACCATATATTTT. Amino acid sequence: CASSSTGRTGNTIYF. The V and J genes are TRBV6-5 and TRBJ1-3; TRBD1 might be the D (6 bases). Trimming removed 4 bases at V and 2 bases at J, with 12 bases between. In germline, CDR1 is MNHEY, CDR2 SVGAGI. The CDR3 runs to 15 residues.

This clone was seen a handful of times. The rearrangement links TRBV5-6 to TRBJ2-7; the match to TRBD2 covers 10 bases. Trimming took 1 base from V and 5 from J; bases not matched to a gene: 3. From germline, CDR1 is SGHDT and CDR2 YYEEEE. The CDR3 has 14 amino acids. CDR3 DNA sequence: TGTGCCAGCAGCTTGACGGGACTAGCGAACGAGCAGTACTTC. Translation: CASSLTGLANEQYF.

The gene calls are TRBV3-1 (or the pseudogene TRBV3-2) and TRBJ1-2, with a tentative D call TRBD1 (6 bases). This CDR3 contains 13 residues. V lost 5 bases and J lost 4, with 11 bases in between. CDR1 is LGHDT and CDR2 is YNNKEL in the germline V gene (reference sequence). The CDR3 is CASSSQGSYGYTF. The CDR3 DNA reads TGTGCCAGCAGCTCCCAGGGGAGCTATGGCTACACCTTC.

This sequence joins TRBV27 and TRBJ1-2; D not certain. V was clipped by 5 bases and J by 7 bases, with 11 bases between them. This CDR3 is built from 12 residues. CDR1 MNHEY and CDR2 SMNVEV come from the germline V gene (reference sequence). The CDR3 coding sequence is TGTGCCAGCAGTGCACGAGTGGGTGGCTACACCTTC. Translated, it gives CASSARVGGYTF.

The CDR3: CASSLQMTTDTQYF. For the CDR3, the DNA is TGTGCCAGCAGCTTACAGATGACCACAGATACGCAGTATTTT. The gene calls are TRBV9 and TRBJ2-3; D uncertain. Deletions cut 4 bases from V and 2 bases from J, with 11 bases between. Germline loops: CDR1 SGDLS, CDR2 YYNGEE. The CDR3 spans 14 residues.